These T cell receptor beta chains were read from a single sample in a study of OX40 agonist ivuxolimab in advanced cancers. The method was immunoSEQ multiplex PCR; TCRdb's version includes in-frame clones alone and lacks a portion of them. This sample yields around 70,000 clones, of which 84% are seen a single time; 0.95% to 1.3% belongs to the top ten. The material was CD4+ or CD8+ T cells sorted from blood, obtained in a trial of the OX40 agonist ivuxolimab. All receptors derive from an adult with an advanced solid tumor such as melanoma, head and neck, liver or kidney cancer. Each CDR3 is given with its conserved first and last residue. The D gene is left open where the match is weak. The size field is filled for only some rows; it gives once, few, many or a size class.

clone size: .
J gene: TRBJ1-1
V gene: TRBV11-2
D gene: .
CDR3 protein: CASSLQAAEAFF
CDR3 DNA: TGTGCCAGCAGCTTACAGGCCGCTGAAGCTTTCTTT

clone size: once
J gene: TRBJ2-5
V gene: TRBV11-2
D gene: .
CDR3 protein: CASSPGRAVQETQYF
CDR3 DNA: TGTGCCAGCAGTCCCGGACGCGCCGTTCAAGAGACCCAGTACTTC

clone size: .
J gene: TRBJ2-3
V gene: TRBV11-2
D gene: .
CDR3 protein: CASSLGTTDTQYF
CDR3 DNA: TGTGCCAGCAGCTTAGGGACCACAGATACGCAGTATTTT

clone size: once
J gene: TRBJ2-3
V gene: TRBV6-1
D gene: TRBD2
CDR3 protein: CASSEAGLAGGWADTQYF
CDR3 DNA: TGTGCCAGCAGTGAAGCGGGACTAGCGGGGGGGTGGGCAGATACGCAGTATTTT

clone size: .
J gene: TRBJ1-4
V gene: TRBV2
D gene: TRBD1
CDR3 protein: CASSRDRAEKLFF
CDR3 DNA: TGTGCCAGTAGCCGGGACAGGGCTGAAAAACTGTTTTTT

clone size: .
J gene: TRBJ1-6
V gene: TRBV7-9
D gene: .
CDR3 protein: CASSLDTFSPLHF
CDR3 DNA: TGTGCCAGCAGCTTAGACACCTTTTCACCCCTCCACTTT

clone size: .
J gene: TRBJ1-1
V gene: TRBV5-6
D gene: .
CDR3 protein: CASSLMRKGGDSAFF
CDR3 DNA: TGTGCCAGCAGCTTGATGAGAAAAGGAGGTGACTCAGCTTTCTTT

clone size: .
J gene: TRBJ1-2
V gene: TRBV19
D gene: .
CDR3 protein: CASSMGRGRGYGYTF
CDR3 DNA: TGTGCCAGTAGTATGGGCAGGGGCCGGGGATATGGCTACACCTTC

clone size: once
J gene: TRBJ2-7
V gene: TRBV5-4
D gene: .
CDR3 protein: CASSLVRGGEQYF
CDR3 DNA: TGTGCCAGCAGCTTGGTCAGGGGGGGTGAGCAGTACTTC

clone size: .
J gene: TRBJ1-1
V gene: TRBV13
D gene: TRBD1
CDR3 protein: CASSPNRGRDTEAFF
CDR3 DNA: TGTGCCAGCAGCCCGAACAGGGGCCGGGACACTGAAGCTTTCTTT

clone size: .
J gene: TRBJ1-5
V gene: TRBV5-1
D gene: TRBD1
CDR3 protein: CASSEGTANQPQHF
CDR3 DNA: TGCGCCAGCAGTGAAGGGACAGCCAATCAGCCCCAGCATTTT

clone size: few
J gene: TRBJ1-5
V gene: TRBV28
D gene: .
CDR3 protein: CASSPGSRRNQPQHF
CDR3 DNA: TGTGCCAGCAGCCCGGGCTCCAGGAGGAATCAGCCCCAGCATTTT

clone size: once
J gene: TRBJ1-2
V gene: TRBV25-1
D gene: .
CDR3 protein: CASSEYNTGYGYTF
CDR3 DNA: TGTGCCAGCAGTGAATATAATACAGGCTATGGCTACACCTTC

clone size: .
J gene: TRBJ1-2
V gene: TRBV6-1
D gene: .
CDR3 protein: CAIGQSYFYGYTF
CDR3 DNA: TGTGCCATCGGACAGAGCTACTTCTATGGCTACACCTTC

clone size: once
J gene: TRBJ1-1
V gene: TRBV7-2
D gene: .
CDR3 protein: CASSFLIPGTTEAFF
CDR3 DNA: TGTGCCAGCAGCTTCCTGATACCTGGGACCACTGAAGCTTTCTTT

clone size: .
J gene: TRBJ2-7
V gene: TRBV12-5
D gene: .
CDR3 protein: CASGLGTHFYEQYF
CDR3 DNA: TGTGCTAGTGGCCTCGGGACTCATTTCTACGAGCAGTACTTC

clone size: .
J gene: TRBJ2-3
V gene: TRBV5-1
D gene: .
CDR3 protein: CASSGNLDTQYF
CDR3 DNA: TGCGCCAGCTCTGGGAATTTGGATACGCAGTATTTT

clone size: .
J gene: TRBJ2-3
V gene: TRBV5-4
D gene: .
CDR3 protein: CADGFSPSTDTQYF
CDR3 DNA: TGTGCCGACGGGTTTTCCCCTAGCACAGATACGCAGTATTTT

clone size: .
J gene: TRBJ2-1
V gene: TRBV4-3
D gene: .
CDR3 protein: CASSPQASSYNEQFF
CDR3 DNA: TGCGCCAGCAGCCCACAAGCCAGCTCCTACAATGAGCAGTTCTTC

clone size: .
J gene: TRBJ1-1
V gene: TRBV7-2
D gene: TRBD1
CDR3 protein: CASSRQGTEAFF
CDR3 DNA: TGTGCCAGCAGCCGACAGGGGACTGAAGCTTTCTTT

clone size: once
J gene: TRBJ2-3
V gene: TRBV18
D gene: TRBD2
CDR3 protein: CASSRGSSGEDTQYF
CDR3 DNA: TGTGCCAGCTCACGCGGGAGTAGCGGGGAAGATACGCAGTATTTT

clone size: many
J gene: TRBJ1-5
V gene: TRBV7-2
D gene: .
CDR3 protein: CASSLVGVSNQPQHF
CDR3 DNA: TGTGCCAGCAGCTTAGTTGGCGTTAGCAATCAGCCCCAGCATTTT

clone size: .
J gene: TRBJ1-1
V gene: TRBV2
D gene: TRBD1
CDR3 protein: CASSEQGAGEAFF
CDR3 DNA: TGTGCCAGCAGTGAACAGGGGGCGGGTGAAGCTTTCTTT

clone size: .
J gene: TRBJ1-1
V gene: TRBV2
D gene: .
CDR3 protein: CASTGDASTEAFF
CDR3 DNA: TGTGCCAGCACGGGGGATGCGAGCACTGAAGCTTTCTTT

clone size: .
J gene: TRBJ1-1
V gene: TRBV2
D gene: .
CDR3 protein: CATLGRARTEAFF
CDR3 DNA: TGTGCCACCCTTGGGAGGGCGAGGACTGAAGCTTTCTTT

clone size: .
J gene: TRBJ2-7
V gene: TRBV29-1
D gene: .
CDR3 protein: CSVAQATSYEQYF
CDR3 DNA: TGCAGCGTCGCACAGGCAACCTCCTACGAGCAGTACTTC

clone size: .
J gene: TRBJ2-5
V gene: TRBV5-1
D gene: .
CDR3 protein: CASSKDGNWETQYF
CDR3 DNA: TGCGCCAGCAGCAAGGACGGGAATTGGGAGACCCAGTACTTC

clone size: few
J gene: TRBJ1-1
V gene: TRBV19
D gene: .
CDR3 protein: CASSPRLGWDTEAFF
CDR3 DNA: TGTGCCAGTAGTCCCCGATTAGGCTGGGACACTGAAGCTTTCTTT

clone size: few
J gene: TRBJ2-3
V gene: TRBV21-1
D gene: .
CDR3 protein: CASSKAGAGAGTDTQYF
CDR3 DNA: TGTGCCAGCAGCAAAGCGGGGGCGGGGGCTGGGACAGATACGCAGTATTTT

clone size: .
J gene: TRBJ2-1
V gene: TRBV11-3
D gene: .
CDR3 protein: CASSLVGDYNEQFF
CDR3 DNA: TGTGCCAGCAGCTTAGTCGGTGACTACAATGAGCAGTTCTTC

clone size: .
J gene: TRBJ1-1
V gene: TRBV7-9
D gene: .
CDR3 protein: CASSLALVGPGEAFF
CDR3 DNA: TGTGCCAGCAGCTTAGCGCTTGTTGGGCCGGGTGAAGCTTTCTTT

clone size: .
J gene: TRBJ1-2
V gene: TRBV5-1
D gene: .
CDR3 protein: CASSPGPYGYTF
CDR3 DNA: TGCGCCAGCAGCCCAGGACCCTATGGCTACACCTTC

clone size: .
J gene: TRBJ1-1
V gene: TRBV14
D gene: .
CDR3 protein: CASSQDLGRSTEAFF
CDR3 DNA: TGTGCCAGCAGCCAAGATTTAGGGAGGAGCACTGAAGCTTTCTTT

clone size: .
J gene: TRBJ2-3
V gene: TRBV6-5
D gene: .
CDR3 protein: CASSYGPGGTDTQYF
CDR3 DNA: TGTGCCAGCAGTTACGGTCCGGGGGGCACAGATACGCAGTATTTT

clone size: .
J gene: TRBJ2-1
V gene: TRBV18
D gene: TRBD1
CDR3 protein: CASSPQRDSRNEQFF
CDR3 DNA: TGTGCCAGCTCACCACAAAGGGACAGCAGAAATGAGCAGTTCTTC

clone size: .
J gene: TRBJ2-7
V gene: TRBV14
D gene: .
CDR3 protein: CASSQGAGWGEQYF
CDR3 DNA: TGTGCCAGCAGCCAAGGGGCAGGATGGGGCGAGCAGTACTTC

clone size: .
J gene: TRBJ2-5
V gene: TRBV9
D gene: .
CDR3 protein: CASSVGGGYQETQYF
CDR3 DNA: TGTGCCAGCAGCGTAGGGGGTGGCTATCAAGAGACCCAGTACTTC

clone size: .
J gene: TRBJ2-1
V gene: TRBV5-1
D gene: .
CDR3 protein: CASSLGTGLGNNEQFF
CDR3 DNA: TGCGCCAGCAGCTTGGGGACGGGATTAGGGAACAATGAGCAGTTCTTC

clone size: .
J gene: TRBJ2-7
V gene: TRBV4-3
D gene: .
CDR3 protein: CASSQEKDWDDSYEQYF
CDR3 DNA: TGCGCCAGCAGCCAAGAAAAAGACTGGGATGATTCCTACGAGCAGTACTTC

clone size: .
J gene: TRBJ1-1
V gene: TRBV7-2
D gene: TRBD1
CDR3 protein: CASSPRQGAGEAFF
CDR3 DNA: TGTGCCAGCAGCCCTAGACAGGGGGCCGGTGAAGCTTTCTTT

clone size: .
J gene: TRBJ2-7
V gene: TRBV7-9
D gene: TRBD2
CDR3 protein: CASSTTPHGGSEQYF
CDR3 DNA: TGTGCCAGCAGCACCACTCCCCACGGGGGGTCCGAGCAGTACTTC

clone size: .
J gene: TRBJ1-3
V gene: TRBV7-2
D gene: .
CDR3 protein: CASSREAGNTIYF
CDR3 DNA: TGTGCCAGCAGTCGAGAGGCAGGAAACACCATATATTTT

clone size: .
J gene: TRBJ1-3
V gene: TRBV7-8
D gene: .
CDR3 protein: CASSDRRNTIYF
CDR3 DNA: TGTGCCAGCAGCGACCGTAGAAACACCATATATTTT

clone size: .
J gene: TRBJ1-5
V gene: TRBV27
D gene: .
CDR3 protein: CASKKINSNQPQHF
CDR3 DNA: TGTGCCAGCAAGAAAATTAATAGCAATCAGCCCCAGCATTTT

clone size: .
J gene: TRBJ2-7
V gene: TRBV18
D gene: .
CDR3 protein: CASSLPGTPYEQYF
CDR3 DNA: TGTGCCAGCTCACTACCCGGGACCCCCTACGAGCAGTACTTC

clone size: .
J gene: TRBJ1-1
V gene: TRBV5-4
D gene: .
CDR3 protein: CASSLMNTEAFF
CDR3 DNA: TGTGCCAGCAGCCTCATGAACACTGAAGCTTTCTTT

clone size: .
J gene: TRBJ1-5
V gene: TRBV5-6
D gene: TRBD1
CDR3 protein: CASSSSWQGQGQPQHF
CDR3 DNA: TGTGCCAGCAGCTCCTCATGGCAGGGACAGGGTCAGCCCCAGCATTTT

clone size: .
J gene: TRBJ2-6
V gene: TRBV7-6
D gene: .
CDR3 protein: CASGTGANVLTF
CDR3 DNA: TGTGCCAGCGGAACTGGGGCCAACGTCCTGACTTTC

clone size: .
J gene: TRBJ2-7
V gene: TRBV19
D gene: .
CDR3 protein: CASSITGTSYEQYF
CDR3 DNA: TGTGCCAGTAGTATAACAGGGACCTCCTACGAGCAGTACTTC

clone size: .
J gene: TRBJ1-6
V gene: TRBV6-5
D gene: TRBD1
CDR3 protein: CASSYDRGSSPLHF
CDR3 DNA: TGTGCCAGCAGTTACGACAGGGGAAGTTCACCCCTCCACTTT

clone size: .
J gene: TRBJ1-1
V gene: TRBV5-4
D gene: .
CDR3 protein: CASRYRGQGNPEAFF
CDR3 DNA: TGTGCCAGCAGGTATAGGGGCCAGGGTAACCCTGAAGCTTTCTTT

clone size: .
J gene: TRBJ1-5
V gene: TRBV4-3
D gene: .
CDR3 protein: CASSQGTQPQHF
CDR3 DNA: TGCGCCAGCAGCCAAGGAACCCAGCCCCAGCATTTT

clone size: .
J gene: TRBJ1-4
V gene: TRBV12-5
D gene: .
CDR3 protein: CASARYGSNEKLFF
CDR3 DNA: TGTGCTAGTGCCCGCTACGGATCCAATGAAAAACTGTTTTTT

clone size: once
J gene: TRBJ2-2
V gene: TRBV11-3
D gene: .
CDR3 protein: CASSLGGRFAGELFF
CDR3 DNA: TGTGCCAGCAGCTTAGGGGGTCGTTTTGCCGGGGAGCTGTTTTTT

clone size: .
J gene: TRBJ2-1
V gene: TRBV7-2
D gene: .
CDR3 protein: CASSSYYNEQFF
CDR3 DNA: TGTGCCAGCAGCTCTTACTACAATGAGCAGTTCTTC

clone size: .
J gene: TRBJ2-3
V gene: TRBV9
D gene: TRBD2
CDR3 protein: CASSVAGGGGAKDTQYF
CDR3 DNA: TGTGCCAGCAGCGTAGCGGGTGGCGGGGGGGCAAAAGATACGCAGTATTTT

clone size: .
J gene: TRBJ2-3
V gene: TRBV9
D gene: .
CDR3 protein: CASSATGTTQYF
CDR3 DNA: TGTGCCAGCAGCGCAACCGGGACTACGCAGTATTTT

clone size: .
J gene: TRBJ1-1
V gene: TRBV27
D gene: TRBD1
CDR3 protein: CASSPQAPGQGWDTEAFF
CDR3 DNA: TGTGCCAGCAGTCCACAGGCTCCGGGACAGGGTTGGGACACTGAAGCTTTCTTT

clone size: .
J gene: TRBJ1-5
V gene: TRBV28
D gene: .
CDR3 protein: CASSFHGTSQPQHF
CDR3 DNA: TGTGCCAGCAGTTTCCACGGGACGAGTCAGCCCCAGCATTTT

clone size: few
J gene: TRBJ1-3
V gene: TRBV10-3
D gene: .
CDR3 protein: CAISEFEPSSGNTIYF
CDR3 DNA: TGTGCCATCAGTGAATTCGAGCCGAGCTCTGGAAACACCATATATTTT